Sequencing of this T cell receptor (beta chain) was carried out in a study of beta chain features in type 1 diabetes. Findings of the study overall: When Type 1 diabetes patients were examined, their TCRB CDR3s proved moderately but significantly shorter in all four CD4+ subsets.

Comment on this clone: Its antigen is not identified.

Every isolated RNA sample was fully reverse transcribed, so sequencing captured expressed TCRB transcripts. Sequencing of naive, central memory and regulatory T cell samples gave an average of roughly 3.5 million reads. Here immunoSEQ multiplex PCR was the method, and the copy in TCRdb shows in-frame clones only, minus some. The profile covers 350,000 or so clones, with less than 20% appearing a single time and 0.044% taken by the ten largest. V was trimmed by 7 bases and J by 3 bases, leaving 10 bases between them. CDR3 size: 11 residues. Germline V lookup: CDR1 SQVTM, CDR2 ANQGSEA. This clonotype was sampled from a woman aged 18-29 years in good health. V gene TRBV29-1 combines with J gene TRBJ2-7; tentatively, D is TRBD1 (6 bases). Input material: naive CD4+ T cells from blood. The CDR3 DNA sequence: TGCAGCGGCAGGGGAATCTACGAGCAGTACTTC. This gives the protein CSGRGIYEQYF.